A single sample gave rise to the 16 T cell receptor beta chains below, sequenced in a study of technical replicates of blood from several donors. Assay used: immunoSEQ multiplex PCR; TCRdb lists only in-frame clones, some missing. The sample lists around 85,000 clones; around 94% were seen once. The specimen was T cells isolated from PBMCs. Receptors were obtained from a human donor in good health.

The CDR3 DNA reads TGTGCCAGCAGTTTATTCTACAGGGGGCTCTACGAGCAGTACTTC. Translation gives CASSLFYRGLYEQYF. The chain has TRBV27 and TRBJ2-7; 9 nucleotides match TRBD1. Germline values: CDR1 MNHEY, CDR2 SMNVEV (reference sequence). V shed 1 base, J shed 3 bases, and the junction held 4 bases outside the gene matches. The CDR3 contains 15 residues.

The rearrangement links TRBV5-6 to TRBJ1-5; D might be TRBD1 (6 bases). Germline values: CDR1 SGHDT, CDR2 YYEEEE. Trimming cost V 3 bases and J 5 bases, with 15 bases left between them. CDR3 length: 15 amino acids. The CDR3 here is CASSYDGAGDQPQHF. The CDR3 DNA follows: TGTGCCAGCAGCTACGACGGAGCAGGGGATCAGCCCCAGCATTTT.

This clone was counted only a few times. The chain combines TRBV5-1 with TRBJ1-4; D is undetermined. V gave up 4 bases and J gave up 6 bases, with 13 bases separating them. CDR3 length equals 14 residues. Germline CDR1 and CDR2: SGHRS and YFSETQ. CDR3 amino acids: CASSVNHGDEKLFF. The CDR3 nucleotides are TGCGCCAGCAGCGTTAACCACGGGGATGAAAAACTGTTTTTT.

The chain links TRBV7-9 to TRBJ2-7, with 7 bases lining up with TRBD2. V trimming: 7 bases; J trimming: 3 bases; junction bases outside the gene matches: 12. The CDR3 loop spans 15 amino acids. Germline V CDR1 and CDR2: SEHNR, FQNEAQ (reference sequence). The CDR3 bases are TGTGCCAGCACCCTAACACTGGGGGAGGGCTACGAGCAGTACTTC. The encoded protein is CASTLTLGEGYEQYF.

The V gene is TRBV12-5, the J gene TRBJ2-2; 12 bases line up with TRBD2. The CDR3 is 17 residues long. Germline CDR1 is LGHNT and CDR2 is FRNRAP. Germline trimming cut 3 bases from V and 4 bases from J; bases unmatched to any gene: 6. The CDR3, as DNA: TGTGCTAGTGGTTTAGTCCTAGCGGGAGGGGCCACCGGGGAGCTGTTTTTT. Its protein product is CASGLVLAGGATGELFF.

The CDR3 DNA follows: TGCGCCAGCGTCCCCGGGGGGGGGAGCGCCGGGGAGCTGTTTTTT. This gives the protein CASVPGGGSAGELFF. The chain has TRBV5-1 and TRBJ2-2; TRBD2 agrees at 8 bases. Per germline, CDR1 SGHRS and CDR2 YFSETQ. V was clipped by 7 bases and J by 6 bases; unmatched bases: 11. This CDR3 has 15 amino acids.

The rearrangement joins TRBV7-9 to TRBJ1-2; 7 bases fit TRBD1. Germline lookup yields CDR1 SEHNR and CDR2 FQNEAQ (reference sequence). The length of the CDR3 is 15 residues. After removal of 5 bases from V and 5 bases from J, the junction contained 11 bases not matched to a gene. The CDR3 region has the DNA TGTGCCAGCAGCCCCGGGACAGCAAGTGGGTATGGCTACACCTTC. It yields the protein CASSPGTASGYGYTF.

This sequence joins TRBV5-4 and TRBJ1-1; no reliable D call. Trimming cost V 2 bases and J 3 bases, with 5 bases left between them. Germline V gene sequence: CDR1 SGHNT, CDR2 YYREEE (reference sequence). The CDR3 is made up of 12 amino acids. The CDR3 bases are TGTGCCAGCAGCTTATTAGACACTGAAGCTTTCTTT. This gives the protein CASSLLDTEAFF.

The chain carries TRBV5-1 and TRBJ1-1; tentative D call: TRBD1 (6 bases). Trimming shortened V by 5 bases and J by 5 bases, and 16 bases separated the two germline ends. The germline gives CDR1 SGHRS, CDR2 YFSETQ. The CDR3 length is 14 residues. The CDR3 sequence: CASRQTGRGTEAFF. In DNA, the CDR3 is TGCGCCAGCAGACAAACAGGGAGAGGGACTGAAGCTTTCTTT. The complete variable domain, with remaining parts taken from reference TRBV5-1 and TRBJ1-1, reads KAGVTQTPRYLIKTRGQQVTLSCSPISGHRSVSWYQQTPGQGLQFLFEYFSETQRNKGNFPGRFSGRQFSNSRSEMNVSTLELGDSALYLCASRQTGRGTEAFFGQGTRLTVV.

In this sample, this clone turned up a few times. This chain links TRBV30 with TRBJ1-1; 8 bases match TRBD1. J lost 5 bases, V lost 0 bases, and 8 bases had no gene match. Germline lookup yields CDR1 GTSNPN and CDR2 SVGIG (reference sequence). The CDR3 spans 15 residues. CDR3 protein: CAWSVPGGADTEAFF. The CDR3 bases are TGTGCCTGGAGTGTACCAGGGGGCGCGGATACTGAAGCTTTCTTT.

This rearrangement joins TRBV5-4 to TRBJ2-2; TRBD1 is a possible D gene (6 bases). The CDR3 spans 18 residues. V was shortened by 2 bases and J by 1 base, with 18 bases between the two germline ends. The germline V gene has CDR1 SGHNT and CDR2 YYREEE (reference sequence). The CDR3 region is CASSFRDLHRENTGELFF. The CDR3 DNA sequence: TGTGCCAGCAGCTTCCGAGACCTGCACAGGGAGAACACCGGGGAGCTGTTTTTT. Full variable domain (rest looked up from reference TRBV5-4 and TRBJ2-2): ETGVTQSPTHLIKTRGQQVTLRCSSQSGHNTVSWYQQALGQGPQFIFQYYREEENGRGNFPPRFSGLQFPNYSSELNVNALELDDSALYLCASSFRDLHRENTGELFFGEGSRLTVL.

V and J are TRBV2 and TRBJ2-1; 13 nucleotides match TRBD2. The junction had 10 bases not matched to a gene; V was cut back by 7 bases and J by 10 bases. The CDR3 sequence is 15 residues long. Germline V gives CDR1 SNHLY, CDR2 FYNNEI. CDR3 loop: CASTNGLAGVLEQFF. In DNA, the CDR3 is TGTGCCAGCACTAACGGACTAGCGGGAGTATTAGAGCAGTTCTTC.

This chain joins TRBV19 and TRBJ2-7, with TRBD2 matching 9 bases. The V and J ends lost 3 bases and 4 bases, in that order; junction bases with no gene match: 7. Germline loops: CDR1 LNHDA, CDR2 SQIVND (reference sequence). CDR3 length equals 15 residues. The CDR3 DNA reads as TGTGCCAGTAGTATCGTGGCTAGCGGGAATTACGAGCAGTACTTC. Translating it yields CASSIVASGNYEQYF.

CDR3 sequence reads: CASSHRVGTDTQYF. The CDR3 region has the DNA TGTGCCAGCAGTCACAGGGTGGGGACAGATACGCAGTATTTT. The rearrangement joins TRBV2 to TRBJ2-3, with D possibly being TRBD1 (6 bases). Germline-derived CDR1 and CDR2 are SNHLY and FYNNEI. The V and J ends lost 5 bases and 3 bases respectively, with 12 bases between them. This CDR3 has 14 amino acids.

The J gene is TRBJ1-5, the V gene TRBV19; TRBD1 agrees at 9 bases. Trimming removed 1 base from V and 0 bases from J; junction bases left unmatched: 1. Germline CDR1 LNHDA, CDR2 SQIVND (reference sequence). The CDR3 length is 16 residues. CDR3 bases: TGTGCCAGTAGTATAGGGACAGGGGCTAGCAATCAGCCCCAGCATTTT. This encodes CASSIGTGASNQPQHF.

V is TRBV27 and J is TRBJ2-2; 11 nucleotides match TRBD1. CDR3 length equals 15 residues. Germline V CDR1 and CDR2: MNHEY, SMNVEV (reference sequence). J was trimmed by 5 bases and V by 8 bases; bases with no gene match: 7. The CDR3 region is CASSLDRGRTGELFF. The CDR3 nucleotides read TGTGCCAGCTCATTGGACAGGGGGCGGACCGGGGAGCTGTTTTTT.